Sequencing of this TCR beta chain was carried out in a study of shared clonotypes between healthy human individuals. On the study more broadly: Each donor had three CD4 naive, three CD4 memory, two CD8 naive and one CD8 memory plate. Whole-study results and caveats: Sharing across four donors was highest in naive CD4 (around 5%) and lowest in memory CD8 (0.4%). Clonotypes which were not shared had lower generation probabilities than clonotypes that all four donors shared.

Naive CD8 cells, CD45RO-negative and positively selected for CCR7, excluded terminally differentiated effector memory CD45RA+ cells. As concerns this clone: What it binds is unknown.

Here immunoSEQ multiplex PCR was the method, and the copy in TCRdb shows in-frame clones only, minus some. The sample has approximately 840,000 clones; 96% are singletons. Input material: naive CD8+ T cells sorted from blood. This clonotype was sampled from a man aged 25 to 40 in good health.

The CDR3 loop reads CASYDRTYGYTF. Written as DNA, the CDR3 is TGTGCCAGCTACGACAGAACTTATGGCTACACCTTC. V is TRBV5-6 and J is TRBJ1-2; D is possibly TRBD1 (5 bases). This CDR3 is 12 amino acids long. V was trimmed by 7 bases and J by 5 bases, leaving 12 bases between them. The germline gives CDR1 SGHDT, CDR2 YYEEEE.